A selection of T cell receptor beta chains follows, all from one sample in a study of blood T cell repertoires in COVID-19. Some clones are missing from TCRdb's copy, which holds only in-frame ones; the method was immunoSEQ multiplex PCR. The sample carries tens of thousands of clones, about 96% recorded once. Material for sequencing was peripheral blood. Receptors originate from a human donor with active COVID-19. The donor label of this sample is uncertain. Both conserved end residues are part of each CDR3. Fields, in order: J gene, clone size, D gene, V gene, CDR3 protein, CDR3 DNA. A D gene is named only where the DNA matches it firmly. Where a row states a size, it is once, few, many or the class of an expanded clone; other rows omit it.

TRBJ1-2,once,-,TRBV25-1,CASSEGGNYGYTF,TGTGCCAGCAGTGAGGGGGGGAACTATGGCTACACCTTC
TRBJ2-2,-,-,TRBV7-2,CASSRPWPPGELFF,TGTGCCAGCAGTCGCCCGTGGCCTCCCGGGGAGCTGTTTTTT
TRBJ2-1,-,TRBD2,TRBV3-1/TRBV3-2,CASSFASGVYNEQFF,TGTGCCAGCAGCTTTGCTAGCGGAGTTTACAATGAGCAGTTCTTC
TRBJ1-2,-,-,TRBV6-5,CASARQARYTF,TGTGCCAGCGCCAGACAGGCCCGCTACACCTTC
TRBJ2-7,-,TRBD2,TRBV27,CASSLAGGPYEQYF,TGTGCCAGCAGTTTAGCGGGGGGCCCCTACGAGCAGTACTTC
TRBJ1-2,-,TRBD1,TRBV6-5,CASSGDRQSGYTF,TGTGCCAGCAGCGGGGACAGGCAGAGTGGCTACACCTTC
TRBJ2-2,-,-,TRBV2,CASSPSRGTGELFF,TGTGCCAGCAGCCCGTCCAGGGGTACCGGGGAGCTGTTTTTT
TRBJ2-2,-,-,TRBV19,CASSTLTGPRTNTGELFF,TGTGCCAGTAGTACTCTCACCGGTCCTAGAACGAACACCGGGGAGCTGTTTTTT
TRBJ2-3,-,-,TRBV19,CASTARGTDTQYF,TGTGCCAGTACTGCCAGGGGAACAGATACGCAGTATTTT
TRBJ2-6,-,TRBD1,TRBV9,CASSTRYLGTGGSGANVLTF,TGTGCCAGCAGCACCCGATACTTGGGGACAGGGGGCTCCGGGGCCAACGTCCTGACTTTC
TRBJ2-3,-,-,TRBV5-1,CASSLLAPTDTQYF,TGCGCCAGCAGCTTGCTAGCGCCCACAGATACGCAGTATTTT
TRBJ2-2,-,-,TRBV6-6,CASSGRIVVGELFF,TGTGCCAGCAGTGGCAGGATTGTCGTCGGGGAGCTGTTTTTT
TRBJ2-7,-,-,TRBV29-1,CSARGSSQNLWGEQYF,TGCAGCGCCCGGGGGTCTAGCCAAAACCTGTGGGGCGAGCAGTACTTC
TRBJ2-3,-,-,TRBV19,CASSPGWEADTQYF,TGTGCCAGTTCCCCGGGCTGGGAGGCAGATACGCAGTATTTT
TRBJ2-1,-,TRBD2,TRBV9,CASSPQLAGLGEQFF,TGTGCCAGCAGCCCCCAACTAGCGGGCTTGGGTGAGCAGTTCTTC
TRBJ2-7,few,TRBD1,TRBV5-1,CASSLGQGTAYEQYF,TGCGCCAGCAGCCTGGGACAGGGGACCGCCTACGAGCAGTACTTC
TRBJ2-4,-,TRBD2,TRBV28,CASRQSGTSDAKNIQYF,TGTGCCAGCAGACAATCCGGGACTAGCGATGCCAAAAACATTCAGTACTTC
TRBJ1-1,-,-,TRBV12-5,CASHGMGGAGLGAFF,TGTGCTAGTCACGGTATGGGGGGGGCCGGTTTGGGAGCTTTCTTT
TRBJ1-2,-,-,TRBV6-5,CASSNREFGYTF,TGTGCCAGCAGTAACAGGGAGTTTGGCTACACCTTC
TRBJ2-7,-,-,TRBV6-5,CASRPGPYPNEQYF,TGTGCCAGCAGGCCTGGTCCCTACCCTAACGAGCAGTACTTC
TRBJ2-1,-,-,TRBV9,CASSVLVGSYNEQFF,TGTGCCAGCAGCGTACTAGTCGGCTCCTACAATGAGCAGTTCTTC
TRBJ2-3,-,-,TRBV2,CASSDETSSDTQYF,TGTGCCAGCAGCGATGAAACTAGTTCAGATACGCAGTATTTT
TRBJ2-5,-,TRBD2,TRBV28,CASSLRGSPIETQYF,TGTGCCAGCAGTTTGCGGGGGAGTCCGATAGAGACCCAGTACTTC
TRBJ2-7,-,TRBD1,TRBV27,CASSFGQGASYEQYF,TGTGCCAGCAGTTTCGGACAGGGGGCCTCCTACGAGCAGTACTTC
TRBJ2-3,-,-,TRBV10-3,CAISESQGADTQYF,TGTGCCATCAGTGAGTCCCAAGGGGCAGATACGCAGTATTTT
TRBJ1-6,-,TRBD1,TRBV18,CASSLRQGDGSPLHF,TGTGCCAGCTCACTCCGACAGGGCGACGGGTCACCCCTCCACTTT
TRBJ1-5,-,-,TRBV29-1,CSVQTGLSQPQHF,TGCAGCGTCCAAACAGGGCTATCTCAGCCCCAGCATTTT
TRBJ2-3,once,TRBD1,TRBV24-1,CATSDLNRDRGWADTQYF,TGTGCCACCAGTGATTTGAACCGGGACAGGGGTTGGGCAGATACGCAGTATTTT
TRBJ2-7,-,-,TRBV9,CASSVEAGTYEQYF,TGTGCCAGCAGCGTAGAGGCGGGAACCTACGAGCAGTACTTC
TRBJ1-1,-,-,TRBV11-3,CASSFAQGLGSVNTEAFF,TGTGCCAGCAGCTTTGCGCAGGGTTTGGGTTCTGTGAACACTGAAGCTTTCTTT
TRBJ2-7,-,-,TRBV6-5,CASIGSGNAYEQYF,TGTGCCAGCATCGGTTCAGGTAATGCCTACGAGCAGTACTTC
TRBJ2-2,-,TRBD1,TRBV2,CASSQGTDTGELFF,TGTGCCAGCTCACAGGGGACGGACACCGGGGAGCTGTTTTTT
TRBJ1-1,-,-,TRBV18,CASSGGTEAFF,TGTGCCAGCTCCGGGGGTACTGAAGCTTTCTTT
TRBJ2-7,-,-,TRBV28,CASNRLYEQYF,TGTGCCAGCAATAGACTCTACGAGCAGTACTTC
TRBJ2-5,-,-,TRBV2,CASSENKETQYF,TGTGCCAGCAGTGAAAACAAAGAGACCCAGTACTTC
TRBJ2-1,-,TRBD2,TRBV5-1,CASSSGGLAGGRDYNEQFF,TGCGCCAGCAGCTCGGGGGGGCTAGCGGGAGGTAGGGACTACAATGAGCAGTTCTTC
TRBJ2-7,once,-,TRBV28,CASSLRGPGRGTYEQYF,TGTGCCAGCAGCCTCAGGGGTCCGGGCAGGGGCACCTACGAGCAGTACTTC
TRBJ1-1,-,TRBD1,TRBV6-6,CASTPRGPNTEAFF,TGTGCCAGCACCCCCAGGGGGCCTAACACTGAAGCTTTCTTT
TRBJ2-3,-,TRBD1,TRBV5-8,CASSRGQGKFTDTQYF,TGTGCCAGCAGCAGGGGACAGGGCAAGTTCACAGATACGCAGTATTTT
TRBJ2-6,-,TRBD2,TRBV20-1,CSASLGTGTVAGYVAF,TGCAGTGCTAGTCTGGGGACGGGTACTGTAGCGGGATATGTGGCTTTC
TRBJ2-7,-,TRBD2,TRBV4-1,CASSRGREGFDEQYF,TGCGCCAGCAGTCGGGGGCGGGAGGGCTTCGACGAGCAGTACTTC
TRBJ1-4,once,-,TRBV19,CASSPGLSNEKLFF,TGTGCCAGTAGTCCGGGACTTAGTAATGAAAAACTGTTTTTT
TRBJ1-6,-,-,TRBV28,CASKIQGYNSPLHF,TGTGCCAGCAAAATACAGGGATATAATTCACCCCTCCACTTT
TRBJ2-7,-,TRBD1,TRBV27,CASSPRQGAYEQYF,TGTGCCAGCAGTCCCCGACAGGGGGCCTACGAGCAGTACTTC
TRBJ1-4,-,TRBD1,TRBV2,CASKRQGLDEKLFF,TGTGCCAGCAAGCGACAGGGCTTGGATGAAAAACTGTTTTTT
TRBJ2-7,-,TRBD2,TRBV7-2,CASSLALAGGPPYEQYF,TGTGCCAGCAGCTTAGCGCTAGCGGGAGGGCCTCCATACGAGCAGTACTTC
TRBJ2-4,-,-,TRBV6-5,CASSSGGGIQYF,TGTGCCAGCAGCTCAGGGGGAGGCATTCAGTACTTC
TRBJ1-3,-,-,TRBV6-5,CASSQDRQLGNTIYF,TGTGCCAGCAGTCAGGACAGACAACTTGGAAACACCATATATTTT
TRBJ2-7,once,-,TRBV27,CASSFFGRGNEQYF,TGTGCCAGCAGTTTTTTCGGGAGAGGTAACGAGCAGTACTTC
TRBJ2-7,-,-,TRBV11-2,CASSLDRQYF,TGTGCCAGCAGCTTAGATAGGCAGTACTTC
TRBJ1-1,once,-,TRBV7-2,CASSTRSGSNTEAFF,TGTGCCAGCAGCACCCGGTCAGGGTCTAACACTGAAGCTTTCTTT
TRBJ1-5,-,TRBD1,TRBV4-2,CASSPRGQGNQPQHF,TGTGCCAGCAGCCCCCGAGGACAGGGAAATCAGCCCCAGCATTTT
TRBJ2-7,-,-,TRBV28,CASSRDSYEQYF,TGTGCCAGCAGTCGGGACTCCTACGAGCAGTACTTC
TRBJ2-2,once,TRBD2,TRBV6-4,CASSDSGRPSGGDVMLFF,TGTGCCAGCAGTGACTCAGGGAGGCCTAGCGGGGGCGACGTTATGCTGTTTTTT
TRBJ2-7,-,-,TRBV5-5,CASSASLALAYEQYF,TGTGCCAGCAGCGCCAGTCTAGCGCTCGCCTACGAGCAGTACTTC
TRBJ1-3,-,TRBD1,TRBV29-1,CSVAGTGNTIYF,TGCAGCGTGGCCGGGACAGGCAACACCATATATTTT
TRBJ2-7,-,-,TRBV7-2,CASSLGTERSYEQYF,TGTGCCAGCAGCTTAGGTACTGAGCGGAGCTACGAGCAGTACTTC
TRBJ2-2,-,-,TRBV5-4,CASSLRGGTGELFF,TGTGCCAGCAGCTTGAGGGGGGGAACCGGGGAGCTGTTTTTT
TRBJ1-1,once,-,TRBV11-2,CASSLQGMNTEAFF,TGTGCCAGCAGCTTACAGGGGATGAACACTGAAGCTTTCTTT